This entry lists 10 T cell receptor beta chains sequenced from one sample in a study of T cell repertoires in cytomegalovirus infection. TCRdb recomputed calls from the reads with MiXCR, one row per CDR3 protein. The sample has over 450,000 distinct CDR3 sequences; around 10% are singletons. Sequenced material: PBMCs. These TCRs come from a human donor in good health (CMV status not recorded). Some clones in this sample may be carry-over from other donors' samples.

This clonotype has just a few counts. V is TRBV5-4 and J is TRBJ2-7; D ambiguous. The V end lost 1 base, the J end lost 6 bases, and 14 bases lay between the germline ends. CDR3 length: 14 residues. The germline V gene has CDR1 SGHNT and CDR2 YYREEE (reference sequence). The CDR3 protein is CASSLRLRYSEQYF. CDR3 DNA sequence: TGTGCCAGCAGCTTGAGACTCCGGTACTCCGAGCAGTACTTC.

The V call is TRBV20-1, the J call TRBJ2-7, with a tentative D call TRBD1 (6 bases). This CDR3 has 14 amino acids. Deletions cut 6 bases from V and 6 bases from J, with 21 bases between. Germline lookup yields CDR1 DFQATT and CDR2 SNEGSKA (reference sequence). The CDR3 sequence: CSAQYRVSPSEQYF. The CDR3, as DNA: TGCAGTGCCCAATACAGGGTTTCTCCCTCCGAGCAGTACTTC.

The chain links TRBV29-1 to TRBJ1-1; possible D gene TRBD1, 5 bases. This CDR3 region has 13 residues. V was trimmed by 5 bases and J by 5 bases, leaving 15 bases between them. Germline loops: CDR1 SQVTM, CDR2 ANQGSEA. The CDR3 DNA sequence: TGCAGCGTTTCGGGCGGACAAGGGACTGAAGCTTTCTTT. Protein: CSVSGGQGTEAFF.

The CDR3 spells CASSFPSGRQYF. CDR3 sequence (DNA): TGTGCCAGCAGTTTCCCGTCGGGAAGGCAGTACTTC. The V and J genes are TRBV12-3 or TRBV12-4 and TRBJ2-7; TRBD2 is a possible D gene (5 bases). This CDR3 comprises 12 residues. Trimming left V 3 bases short and J 9 bases short, with 12 bases between.

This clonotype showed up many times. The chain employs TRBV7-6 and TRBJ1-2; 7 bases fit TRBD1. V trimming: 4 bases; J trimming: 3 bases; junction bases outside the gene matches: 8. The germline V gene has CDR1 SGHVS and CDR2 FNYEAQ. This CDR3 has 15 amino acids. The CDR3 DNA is TGTGCCAGCAGCTCGGGACAGCTCGAAGACTATGGCTACACCTTC. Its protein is CASSSGQLEDYGYTF.

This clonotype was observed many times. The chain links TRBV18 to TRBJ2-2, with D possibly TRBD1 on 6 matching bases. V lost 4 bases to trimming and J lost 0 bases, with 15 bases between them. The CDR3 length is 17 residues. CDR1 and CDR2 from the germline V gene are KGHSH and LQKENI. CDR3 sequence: CASSRLSGTTNTGELFF. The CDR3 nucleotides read TGTGCCAGCTCACGACTATCCGGGACAACGAACACCGGGGAGCTGTTTTTT. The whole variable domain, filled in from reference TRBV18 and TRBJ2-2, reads NAGVMQNPRHLVRRRGQEARLRCSPMKGHSHVYWYRQLPEEGLKFMVYLQKENIIDESGMPKERFSAEFPKEGPSILRIQQVVRGDSAAYFCASSRLSGTTNTGELFFGEGSRLTVL.

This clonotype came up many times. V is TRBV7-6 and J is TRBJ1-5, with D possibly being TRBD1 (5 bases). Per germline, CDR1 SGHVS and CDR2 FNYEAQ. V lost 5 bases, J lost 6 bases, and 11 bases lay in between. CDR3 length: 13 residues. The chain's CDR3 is CASSQGPAQPQHF. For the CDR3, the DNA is TGTGCCAGCAGCCAGGGACCCGCTCAGCCCCAGCATTTT.

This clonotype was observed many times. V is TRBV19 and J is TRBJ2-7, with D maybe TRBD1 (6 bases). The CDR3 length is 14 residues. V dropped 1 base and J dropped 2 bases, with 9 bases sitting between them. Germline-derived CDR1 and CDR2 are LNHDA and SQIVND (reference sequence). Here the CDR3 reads CASSIVGGPYEQYF. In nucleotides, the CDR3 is TGTGCCAGTAGTATAGTTGGGGGCCCCTACGAGCAGTACTTC.

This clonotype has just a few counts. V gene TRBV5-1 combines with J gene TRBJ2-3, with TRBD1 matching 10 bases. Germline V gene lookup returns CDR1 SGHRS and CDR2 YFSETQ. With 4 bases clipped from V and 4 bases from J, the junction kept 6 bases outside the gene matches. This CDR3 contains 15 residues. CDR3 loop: CASSTSTGGPDTQYF. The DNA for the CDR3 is TGCGCCAGCAGCACCTCGACAGGGGGCCCAGATACGCAGTATTTT.

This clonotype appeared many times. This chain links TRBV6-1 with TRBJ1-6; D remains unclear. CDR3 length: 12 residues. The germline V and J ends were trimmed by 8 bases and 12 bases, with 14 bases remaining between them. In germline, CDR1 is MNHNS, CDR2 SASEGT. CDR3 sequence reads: CASGNYGEPLHF. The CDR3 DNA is TGTGCCAGCGGAAATTACGGGGAACCCCTCCACTTT.